This T cell receptor (beta chain) was sequenced in a study of blood T cells in healthy people across ages. Study-level points and caveats: Per million T cells, the diversity of TCR beta decreased roughly linearly as age advanced.

J gave up 4 bases and V 4 bases, and 10 bases lay outside the gene matches. CDR3 length: 16 residues. The germline gives CDR1 SGHAT, CDR2 FQNNGV. Details on this clonotype: Its matching antigen is unknown.

Sample-barcoded 5' priming and a J-beta primer mix drove a second PCR of roughly 6 to 12 cycles. Every cDNA was tagged by a template-switch adaptor with 12 random nucleotides. TCRdb reanalysed the 5' RACE reads using MiXCR and keeps one entry per CDR3 protein. The data show about 1 million distinct CDR3 sequences, 45% seen once. This chain uses TRBV11-2 with TRBJ2-3, with 8 bases identical to TRBD2. This receptor was obtained from a woman between 55 and 75 years old in good health. Sequencing was carried out using blood. The CDR3 nucleotides are TGTGCCAGCAGCTATGAACCCGGGAGGGGGGCAGATACGCAGTATTTT. Translating it yields CASSYEPGRGADTQYF.